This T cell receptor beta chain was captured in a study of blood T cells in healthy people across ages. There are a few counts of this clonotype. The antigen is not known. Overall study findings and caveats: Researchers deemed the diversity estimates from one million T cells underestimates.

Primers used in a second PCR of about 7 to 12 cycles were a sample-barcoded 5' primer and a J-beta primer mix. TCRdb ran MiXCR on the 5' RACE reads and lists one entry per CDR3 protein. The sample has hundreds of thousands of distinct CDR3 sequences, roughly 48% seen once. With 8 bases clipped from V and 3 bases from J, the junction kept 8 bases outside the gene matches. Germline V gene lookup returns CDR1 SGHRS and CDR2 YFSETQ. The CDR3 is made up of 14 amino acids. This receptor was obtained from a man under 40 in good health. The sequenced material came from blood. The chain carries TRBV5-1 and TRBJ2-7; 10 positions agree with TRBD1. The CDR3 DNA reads TGCGCCAGTACGTTGGGACAGGGGAACTACGAGCAGTACTTC. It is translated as CASTLGQGNYEQYF.